This entry features one TCR beta chain sequence. This clonotype was picked up a small number of times. Which antigen it targets is not known. It has no much larger one-base neighbor in the sample; base qualities were not kept. Per the germline V gene (reference sequence), DFQATT is the CDR1 and SNEGSKA is the CDR2. The CDR3 holds 15 amino acids from the cysteine to the valine. Only CDR3 DNA remains: 45 bases, in frame from the first base. Clipping removes 4 bases from V and 2 bases from J, with 8 as the unmatched junction base count. Every donor was a healthy Caucasian. The twin cohort comprised three pairs of female monozygotic twins, all aged roughly 18 to 30 years. Peripheral blood mononuclear cells were the source from which RNA for the TCR libraries was isolated. The data are from a study of identical twins (dated by TCRdb to 2016 to 2017). Study-level background: TCR alpha and beta repertoires from monozygotic twins, unrelated adults of various ages and cord blood were deep-sequenced to test whether fetal clonotypes persist. To rule out contamination, the twin experiments were replicated at different times with different library preparation protocols.

Overall results and qualifications from the work: Excess twin sharing in beta out-of-frame sequences was weaker because fewer shared sequences lowered the signal-to-noise ratio. Because the same donors could not be followed over many years, the conclusions depended on cross-sectional statistical analysis. Out-of-frame TCR alpha sequences shared between twins showed an excess of low generation-probability sequences compared with coincidental sharing between unrelated individuals. Abundant cord blood beta clonotypes carried fewer insertions; young adult naive repertoires showed a weaker similar trend, while memory repertoires showed none. Invariant T cells such as MAIT and iNKT could partly confound zero-insertion analyses, though diverse VJ usage argued against this for most clonotypes. In monozygotic twins, out-of-frame TCR alpha sharing was systematically underestimated by recombination models, although the models agreed with sharing between unrelated individuals.

Libraries were made using 5' RACE. Sequencing was performed on an Illumina HiSeq 2000. A universal primer binding site was added through template switching, and the final cDNA carried a unique molecular identifier so that TCR cDNA molecules could be counted accurately. First-strand cDNA for TCR alpha and beta chains was synthesized from specific primers in the conserved constant-segment region. To control for contamination, every cDNA library carried two barcodes: a SMART-Mk sample barcode plus Illumina barcodes. TruSeq adapter sequences, together with Illumina sample barcodes, were added in two successive PCR steps. TCR alpha and beta cDNA libraries were sequenced on the Illumina HiSeq platform with custom primers. The published analysis was carried out like this. Unique molecular identifiers were extracted from raw reads with MiGEC, and CDR3 positions were determined with MiXCR. Recombination models were inferred per individual with the repgenHMM and IGoR tools using an EM algorithm. The tcR package in R was used for shared clonotype analysis, with sharing normalized by the product of cloneset sizes. To study raw recombination without the effects of thymic and clonal selection, out-of-frame nonproductive sequences were analyzed. Clones were called with MiXCR by TCRdb after fastp trimmed the public reads at Q25, and only in-frame beta chains were retained. Rows are combined by CDR3 protein, so each entry shows the most common genes and DNA. These V and J calls are TCRdb output, not the study's own analysis. The sample has 500,000 to 700,000 distinct CDR3 sequences on record, 7% to 7.5% of them singletons. About 1.5% of the sample belongs to the ten largest clones.

The sample also formed part of further work on yellow fever vaccine responses in identical twins. The second paper states: The authors reported that the T cell response to vaccination in identical twins appeared partly convergent and partly personalized. Focusing on identical twins, the study followed the T cell clones that responded to the vaccine, and did so with precision.

The TCR was taken from a woman younger than 35 in good health. The V and J genes are TRBV20-1 and TRBJ2-7; 10 bases in the middle match TRBD1. The sample comprised PBMCs. The CDR3 loop reads CSAKLGTGDPYEQYV. The nucleotides are TGCAGTGCTAAACTAGGGACAGGGGATCCCTACGAGCAGTACGTC.